What follows are 27 T cell receptor beta chains derived from one specimen sequenced in a study of T-cell reconstitution after alpha-beta-depleted transplantation in children. The authors prepared the TCRbeta library with unique molecular identifiers. TCRdb re-called the PCR reads with MiXCR, one entry per CDR3 protein. The sample includes hundreds of thousands of distinct CDR3 sequences, around 12% of them seen just once. The sequenced sample was PBMCs from the stem cell graft donor, obtained from the stem cell graft. All receptors come from a human donor who donated a stem cell graft to a child with acute lymphoblastic leukemia.

In this sample, this clonotype turned up many times. The chain is built from TRBV12-3 or TRBV12-4 and TRBJ1-5; TRBD1 aligns across 9 bases. This CDR3 has 14 residues. V was clipped by 1 base and J by 7 bases; unmatched bases: 2. Here the CDR3 reads CASSLGTGEQPQHF. In nucleotides, the CDR3 is TGTGCCAGCAGTTTAGGGACAGGGGAGCAGCCCCAGCATTTT.

This clonotype was seen a handful of times. This chain joins TRBV7-2 and TRBJ1-2; no clear D. This CDR3 contains 17 residues. The germline V gene encodes CDR1 SGHTA and CDR2 FQGNSA. Trimming left V 5 bases short and J 7 bases short, with 26 bases between. CDR3 bases: TGTGCCAGCAGCCGATTTTGGAGCCACAACCTACAGCGTGGCTACACCTTC. Amino acid sequence: CASSRFWSHNLQRGYTF.

The genes are TRBV3-1 and TRBJ1-2; no clear D gene. Germline V gene sequence: CDR1 LGHDT, CDR2 YNNKEL (reference sequence). CDR3 length: 14 residues. V was shortened by 4 bases and J by 6 bases, with 15 bases between the two germline ends. In DNA, the CDR3 is TGTGCCAGCAGCCTATGGGCAGGAGAAGATGGCTACACCTTC. Protein sequence: CASSLWAGEDGYTF.

This clonotype was counted ten times or more. The J gene is TRBJ2-1, the V gene TRBV20-1; 7 bases line up with TRBD2. The CDR3 runs to 14 residues. CDR1 is DFQATT, CDR2 SNEGSKA, per germline (reference sequence). The junction had 7 bases not matched to a gene; V was cut back by 4 bases and J by 4 bases. The CDR3 region has the DNA TGCAGTGCTATTGACGGGAGGTGGTACAATGAGCAGTTCTTC. As protein: CSAIDGRWYNEQFF.

This clonotype was recorded many times. The rearrangement uses TRBV29-1 and TRBJ2-3; 10 nucleotides agree with TRBD2. V shed 7 bases, J shed 3 bases, and the junction held 4 bases outside the gene matches. Germline V gene data show CDR1 as SQVTM and CDR2 as ANQGSEA. This CDR3 region has 13 residues. The CDR3 DNA reads TGCAGCGGCAGCGGGAGGGTAACAGATACGCAGTATTTT. Protein sequence: CSGSGRVTDTQYF.

There are many counts of this clonotype. The gene calls are TRBV7-2 and TRBJ2-3; unclear D gene. Germline V lookup: CDR1 SGHTA, CDR2 FQGNSA. V lost 3 bases to trimming and J lost 3 bases, with 10 bases between them. CDR3 size: 14 residues. CDR3 amino acids: CASSFVIGTDTQYF. The DNA for the CDR3 is TGTGCCAGCAGCTTTGTTATAGGGACAGATACGCAGTATTTT.

This clonotype was recorded many times. V gene TRBV10-3 combines with J gene TRBJ2-3; perhaps TRBD2 as D (6 bases). With 6 bases removed from V and 4 bases from J, the gap between germline ends came to 20 bases. This CDR3 region has 16 residues. Germline V gene sequence: CDR1 ENHRY, CDR2 SYGVKD. The CDR3 is CAIRSSGAPISDTQYF. The CDR3 DNA reads TGTGCCATCAGGAGTAGCGGAGCCCCCATATCAGATACGCAGTATTTT.

The table lists this clonotype with many counts. The rearrangement joins TRBV27 to TRBJ2-1, with TRBD2 matching over 7 bases. V lost 5 bases to trimming and J lost 6 bases; unmatched junction nucleotides: 10. CDR1 and CDR2 from the germline V gene are MNHEY and SMNVEV (reference sequence). There are 15 residues in the CDR3. The CDR3 bases are TGTGCCAGCAGTCCGGGAGGCCGAGGTGGCAATGAGCAGTTCTTC. Its protein is CASSPGGRGGNEQFF.

This clonotype was detected ten times or more. The rearrangement links TRBV6-1 to TRBJ1-1, with D possibly being TRBD1 (6 bases). V gave up 3 bases and J gave up 1 base, with 12 bases separating them. Germline CDR1 MNHNS, CDR2 SASEGT. CDR3 length equals 15 residues. CDR3 amino acids: CASSENDRRNTEAFF. The CDR3 DNA sequence: TGTGCCAGCAGTGAGAACGACAGGCGGAACACTGAAGCTTTCTTT.

The table lists this clonotype with many counts. The chain has TRBV13 and TRBJ2-1; 8 bases map to TRBD2. The length of the CDR3 is 15 residues. J was trimmed by 7 bases and V by 2 bases; bases with no gene match: 7. Germline CDR1 is PRHDT and CDR2 is FYEKMQ (reference sequence). The CDR3 loop reads CASSLRAGVGNEQFF. The CDR3 DNA reads TGTGCCAGCAGCTTAAGAGCGGGAGTAGGTAATGAGCAGTTCTTC.

This clonotype was seen many times. CDR3 in DNA: TGCAGCGTTAATGACGCGCTCGGGGAGCTGTTTTTT. It translates to CSVNDALGELFF. The chain uses TRBV29-1 and TRBJ2-2; unclear D gene. Trimming stripped 5 bases from V and 7 bases from J, with 11 bases between. This CDR3 spans 12 amino acids. Germline assignment: CDR1 SQVTM and CDR2 ANQGSEA.

This clonotype has a count of ten or more. The chain has TRBV27 and TRBJ2-7; a weak D match, TRBD2 (5 bases). Trimming removed 3 bases at V and 6 bases at J, with 9 bases between. This CDR3 comprises 12 residues. Looked up from germline, CDR1 is MNHEY and CDR2 is SMNVEV (reference sequence). The CDR3 here is CASSFLAGEQYF. The CDR3 DNA reads as TGTGCCAGCAGTTTCCTAGCTGGCGAGCAGTACTTC.

In this sample, this clonotype turned up many times. This sequence joins TRBV20-1 and TRBJ2-1, with 10 bases aligning to TRBD2. Germline V lookup: CDR1 DFQATT, CDR2 SNEGSKA (reference sequence). The CDR3 consists of 15 residues. Trimming cost V 5 bases and J 9 bases; bases outside gene matches: 13. The CDR3 sequence is CSAPLAASGRSEQFF. The CDR3 DNA reads TGCAGTGCTCCTCTTGCGGCTAGCGGGAGATCTGAGCAGTTCTTC.

This sequence joins TRBV19 and TRBJ1-5; D is possibly TRBD1 (5 bases). Germline CDR1 LNHDA, CDR2 SQIVND (reference sequence). The length of the CDR3 is 16 residues. The V end was cut by 5 bases, the J end by 0 bases, with 14 bases between. The CDR3 protein is CASSQRQGNSNQPQHF. The CDR3 bases are TGTGCCAGTAGTCAACGCCAGGGTAATAGCAATCAGCCCCAGCATTTT.

Many counts were recorded for this clonotype. The V call is TRBV5-1, the J call TRBJ2-7, with D unresolved. The V and J ends lost 4 bases and 2 bases respectively, with 16 bases between them. Germline values: CDR1 SGHRS, CDR2 YFSETQ. The CDR3 covers 15 residues. The CDR3 nucleotides are TGCGCCAGCAGCATTTCCGGACCCGTACCCTACGAGCAGTACTTC. This sequence encodes CASSISGPVPYEQYF.

This clonotype was counted at least ten times. The chain is built from TRBV29-1 and TRBJ2-1, with D possibly being TRBD1 (6 bases). CDR1 is SQVTM, CDR2 ANQGSEA, per germline. This CDR3 comprises 13 residues. Trimming left V 8 bases short and J 3 bases short, with 14 bases between. CDR3 protein: CSLQGGYYNEQFF. The CDR3 nucleotides read TGCAGCCTACAGGGTGGGTACTACAATGAGCAGTTCTTC.

This clonotype was detected many times. The chain carries TRBV6-1 and TRBJ1-1; D is perhaps TRBD1 (5 bases). The CDR3 sequence is 13 residues long. The germline V gene encodes CDR1 MNHNS and CDR2 SASEGT. V lost 4 bases to trimming and J lost 11 bases, with 17 bases between them. The CDR3 sequence is CASSAPYRFGAFF. The DNA for the CDR3 is TGTGCCAGCAGTGCCCCTTACAGGTTTGGGGCTTTCTTT.

This clonotype was recorded many times. The gene calls are TRBV6-5 and TRBJ2-5, with D unresolved. There are 16 residues in the CDR3. V lost 0 bases, J lost 4 bases, and 15 bases lay in between. Per the germline V gene, CDR1 is MNHEY and CDR2 is SVGAGI. The CDR3 nucleotides are TGTGCCAGCAGTTACTCCTACGGCAGGATAACAGAGACCCAGTACTTC. Amino acid sequence: CASSYSYGRITETQYF.

This clonotype was seen many times. V is TRBV20-1 and J is TRBJ2-7, with 11 bases aligning to TRBD2. The germline CDR1 and CDR2 sequences are DFQATT and SNEGSKA (reference sequence). This CDR3 contains 13 residues. Trimming cost V 4 bases and J 4 bases; bases outside gene matches: 3. The CDR3 bases are TGCAGTGCTAACATAGCGGGAGGGTACGAGCAGTACTTC. It codes for CSANIAGGYEQYF.

This clonotype was counted many times. The V and J genes are TRBV20-1 and TRBJ2-7; 8 bases are a match to TRBD2. CDR3 length: 14 amino acids. With V trimmed by 0 bases and J by 2 bases, 3 bases remained unmatched. CDR1 and CDR2 (germline): DFQATT, SNEGSKA (reference sequence). The CDR3 spells CSARDAGGTYEQYF. The CDR3 DNA follows: TGCAGTGCTAGAGACGCGGGAGGTACCTACGAGCAGTACTTC.

This clonotype was counted ten times or more. The V and J genes are TRBV28 and TRBJ2-7; 14 bases fit TRBD2. V shed 3 bases, J shed 0 bases, and the junction held 10 bases outside the gene matches. Germline lookup yields CDR1 MDHEN and CDR2 SYDVKM. The CDR3 has 19 residues. Here the CDR3 DNA reads TGTGCCAGCAGTTTCGGGGGACTAGCGGGGGCCTATGACTCCTACGAGCAGTACTTC. It specifies CASSFGGLAGAYDSYEQYF.

This clonotype appeared many times. V and J are TRBV20-1 and TRBJ2-5; 16 bases line up with TRBD2. After removal of 1 base from V and 5 bases from J, the junction contained 7 bases not matched to a gene. The CDR3 loop spans 17 amino acids. CDR1 and CDR2 (germline): DFQATT, SNEGSKA (reference sequence). CDR3 sequence reads: CSARGRGTSGGAETQYF. In DNA, the CDR3 is TGCAGTGCTAGAGGCCGGGGGACTAGCGGGGGGGCTGAGACCCAGTACTTC.

This clonotype appeared a few times. The rearrangement uses TRBV5-1 and TRBJ2-6; no clear D gene. The CDR3 loop spans 14 amino acids. Germline assignment: CDR1 SGHRS and CDR2 YFSETQ. The V end was cut by 3 bases, the J end by 3 bases, with 7 bases between. CDR3 amino acids: CASSWAFGANVLTF. In DNA, the CDR3 is TGCGCCAGCAGCTGGGCTTTTGGGGCCAACGTCCTGACTTTC.

This clonotype was seen ten or more times. This chain uses TRBV5-1 with TRBJ2-2; unclear D gene. The germline gives CDR1 SGHRS, CDR2 YFSETQ. V was pared by 0 bases and J by 0 bases, with 6 bases between. The CDR3 loop spans 15 amino acids. CDR3 DNA: TGCGCCAGCAGCTTGGACAGTCCGAACACCGGGGAGCTGTTTTTT. Its protein is CASSLDSPNTGELFF.

This clonotype was detected ten times or more. This chain links TRBV7-8 with TRBJ1-5, with D unclear. CDR1 is SGHVS, CDR2 FQNEAQ, per germline. CDR3 length: 14 amino acids. V gave up 6 bases and J gave up 4 bases, with 13 bases separating them. CDR3 loop: CASSLESWNQPQHF. The CDR3 region has the DNA TGTGCCAGCAGTCTAGAATCGTGGAATCAGCCCCAGCATTTT.

As to this clonotype: A clone one base away is much larger, so this may be a read error. J is TRBJ1-4 and V is TRBV15; 7 bases map to TRBD1. This CDR3 has 14 residues. CDR1 LNHNV and CDR2 YYDKDF come from the germline V gene (reference sequence). The CDR3 nucleotides are TGTGACACCAGCAGAGGATCAGGGGGTGAAAAACTGTTTTTT. Translated: CDTSRGSGGEKLFF.

Turning to this clonotype: A read error may explain this, as a much larger clone is one base away. The chain couples TRBV9 to TRBJ2-5; D perhaps matches TRBD2 (5 bases). V was shortened by 0 bases and J by 1 base, with 7 bases between the two germline ends. Germline V gene data show CDR1 as SGDLS and CDR2 as YYNGEE. The CDR3 contains 14 residues. CDR3 amino acids: CASSVGAVQETQYF. DNA for the CDR3: TGTGCCAGCAGCGTAGGAGCGGTCCAAGAGACCCAGTACTTC.